This T cell receptor (beta chain) came from a study of T cells in Graves' hyperthyroidism and ophthalmopathy. The sample holds many counts of this clonotype. Its antigen is unknown. From germline, CDR1 is SNHLY and CDR2 FYNNEI. V was shortened by 6 bases and J by 4 bases, with 9 bases between the two germline ends. The CDR3 spans 13 residues. Not enrolled were patients with uncontrolled infection, other autoimmune disease, pregnancy or lactation. Clinical symptoms, serum thyroxine and TRAb, thyroid ultrasound and orbital computed tomography were used for the diagnoses. Fresh 10 ml peripheral blood yielded PBMCs. The CDR3 regions of TCR beta were amplified from RNA transcripts. The TCR CDR3 was amplified in a first-round RT-PCR using the HTBI primer set. A single record per CDR3 protein comes from TCRdb applying MiXCR to the multiplex PCR reads. Of roughly 170,000 distinct CDR3 sequences in the sample, 17% were seen once.

Broader study findings: Most expanded thyroid clonotypes above 0.001 also appeared in blood.

Sequenced sample: blood. The chain uses TRBV2 and TRBJ2-2, with unresolved D. The source of this sequence is a woman between 50 and 59 years old with Graves' hyperthyroidism. CDR3 residues: CASRTRTTGELFF. Written as DNA, the CDR3 is TGTGCCAGCAGAACGCGAACCACCGGGGAGCTGTTTTTT. Filled out from reference TRBV2 and TRBJ2-2, the complete variable domain reads EPEVTQTPSHQVTQMGQEVILRCVPISNHLYFYWYRQILGQKVEFLVSFYNNEISEKSEIFDDQFSVERPDGSNFTLKIRSTKLEDSAMYFCASRTRTTGELFFGEGSRLTVL.